Listed below are T cell receptor beta chains from one sample, sequenced in a study of beta chain features in type 1 diabetes. Clones were read by immunoSEQ multiplex PCR, and TCRdb kept only the in-frame ones, dropping some. The sample holds under 450,000 clones, more than 13% seen once. The sequenced sample was naive CD4+ T cells from blood. Source of these receptors: a woman under 30 in good health. The CDR3 runs from the conserved cysteine through the conserved F or W. Fields, in order: V gene, clone size, CDR3 protein. Size is omitted from some rows. Given values are once, few, many or a class for expanded clones.

TRBV10-3	few	CAISEFGENTEAFF
TRBV28	.	CASSPSGRLQETQYF
TRBV7-9	few	CASPPQGAPLSSYEQYF
TRBV5-1	few	CASSLASLAGEQFF
TRBV9	few	CASRAHSPSTDEQFF
TRBV15	few	CATSRDVPLAGAYEQYF
TRBV4-3	.	CASSQDRDQPRYF
TRBV29-1	.	CSVSGTRQYF
TRBV7-9	few	CASSLGTGGNQPQHF
TRBV5-1	.	CASSPLAGASVEQYF
TRBV5-1	few	CASSLARAGGPGNEQFF
TRBV2	.	CASIGVLGQYF
TRBV28	few	CASSLAGHFKVSGANVLTF
TRBV29-1	few	CSALRASNYGYTF
TRBV4-1	few	CASSRQGMNYGYTF
TRBV29-1	.	CSVVGQKTEAFF
TRBV11-1	few	CASSFGEDTYEQYF
TRBV28	.	CASSAATGGPEQFF
TRBV7-6	.	CASRQGVNTEAFF
TRBV5-4	.	CAPCEGFEQFF
TRBV11-2	.	CASSSPVAPRSYNEQFF
TRBV7-9	.	CASSPLNTEAFF
TRBV18	.	CASSGRQGGNQPQHF
TRBV18	.	CASSPRLLLDEQFF
TRBV7-2	.	CASRFDRGAYEQYF
TRBV9	few	CASSRDTEAFF
TRBV18	.	CASSPSRLHTEAFF
TRBV28	few	CASSLRTPTEAFF